This TCR beta chain was recovered during a study of T cell repertoires in cytomegalovirus infection. On the study more broadly: CMV infection and matching HLA type were both indicated by public TCR beta signatures. Study-level points and caveats: Across the ex vivo response, the dominant clonotypes were HLA-C-restricted CMV-specific TCR beta clonotypes. The cumulative frequency of public TCR beta families distinguished individuals who carried CMV together with the relevant HLA.

V shed 6 bases, J shed 5 bases, and the junction held 7 bases outside the gene matches. Germline lookup yields CDR1 KGHSH and CDR2 LQKENI. This CDR3 contains 14 residues. As concerns this clonotype: Antigen: not known.

In TCRdb, the reads were re-called with MiXCR into one record per CDR3 protein. The sample shows hundreds of thousands of distinct CDR3 sequences, about 11% of them seen only once. The chain carries TRBV18 and TRBJ2-7, with 10 bases identical to TRBD1. Material for sequencing was PBMCs. This clonotype originated in a human donor in good health (CMV status not recorded). Some clones in this sample may be carry-over from other donors' samples. The CDR3 DNA reads TGTGCCAGCTCCCCCGACAGGGGGCGGAACGAGCAGTACTTC. This translates into CASSPDRGRNEQYF.